This TCR beta chain emerged from a study of blood T cell repertoires in COVID-19. The table came from immunoSEQ multiplex PCR; TCRdb's copy has only in-frame clones and leaves some out. Here the sample spans about 250,000 clones, more than 75% being singletons. Trimming stripped 7 bases from V and 0 bases from J, with 11 bases between. CDR3 size: 14 residues. The germline gives CDR1 SGHTS, CDR2 YDEGEE. The TCR originated in a woman between 35 and 50 years old who had recovered from COVID-19. The source material was peripheral blood. This chain connects TRBV5-8 to TRBJ2-4; tentative D call: TRBD2 (6 bases). The CDR3 protein is CASGEDIAKNIQYF. CDR3 DNA sequence: TGTGCCAGCGGGGAGGATATAGCCAAAAACATTCAGTACTTC. Full variable domain (rest looked up from reference TRBV5-8 and TRBJ2-4): EAGVTQSPTHLIKTRGQQATLRCSPISGHTSVYWYQQALGLGLQFLLWYDEGEERNRGNFPPRFSGRQFPNYSSELNVNALELEDSALYLCASGEDIAKNIQYFGAGTRLSVL.